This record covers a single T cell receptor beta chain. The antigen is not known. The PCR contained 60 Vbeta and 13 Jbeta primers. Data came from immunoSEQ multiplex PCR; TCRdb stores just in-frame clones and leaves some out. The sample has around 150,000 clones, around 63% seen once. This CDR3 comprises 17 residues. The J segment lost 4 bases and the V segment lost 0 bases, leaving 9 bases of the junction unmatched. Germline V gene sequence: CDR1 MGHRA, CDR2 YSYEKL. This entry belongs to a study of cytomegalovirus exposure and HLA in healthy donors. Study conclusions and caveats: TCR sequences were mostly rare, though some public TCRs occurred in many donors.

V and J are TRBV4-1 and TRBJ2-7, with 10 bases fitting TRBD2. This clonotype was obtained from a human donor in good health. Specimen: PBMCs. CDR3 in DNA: TGCGCCAGCAGCCAAGATCGGGATCTAGCGGGAGTATACGAGCAGTACTTC. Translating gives CASSQDRDLAGVYEQYF.